The source of this T cell receptor (beta chain) is a study of T-cell reconstitution after alpha-beta-depleted transplantation in children. This clonotype was counted between two and nine times. Its antigen is not identified. Preparing the TCRbeta library involved the use of unique molecular identifiers. TCRdb independently ran MiXCR on the PCR reads; one entry per CDR3 protein. Among about 420,000 distinct CDR3 sequences listed, about 17% were seen once. Study results and caveats: T-cell counts and diversity at one year following transplant were attributed mainly to newly produced T cells. Where alpha-beta T cells came from about two months after transplant was reportedly several hundred expanded graft clones.

There are 15 residues in the CDR3. Trimming stripped 3 bases from V and 2 bases from J, with 11 bases between. Material: PBMCs, mostly from graft donor cells, obtained 360 days after TCRalphabeta/CD19-depleted stem cell transplant. The V gene is TRBV12-3 or TRBV12-4, the J gene TRBJ1-3; D possibly corresponds to TRBD1 (6 bases). This sequence was found in a boy younger than two who had a stem cell transplant for Wiskott-Aldrich syndrome, so the T cells may come from the graft donor. The DNA for the CDR3 is TGTGCCAGCAGTTTTTGGGGGGCCACTGGAAACACCATATATTTT. It specifies CASSFWGATGNTIYF.